This TCR beta chain was found in a study of blood T cell repertoires in COVID-19. As for the study in general: Specimens from acute and convalescent COVID-19 originated in the United States, Italy and Spain.

This clone was observed once. Here immunoSEQ multiplex PCR was the method, and the copy in TCRdb shows in-frame clones only, minus some. The sample has around 300,000 clones, 87% seen once. The CDR3 has 11 residues. Looked up from germline, CDR1 is SGDLS and CDR2 is YYNGEE. The germline V and J ends were trimmed by 5 bases and 6 bases, with 7 bases remaining between them. The clonotype was recovered from a man between 18 and 29 years old with active or convalescent COVID-19. V usage is TRBV9 and J usage is TRBJ2-3, with unresolved D. Material: peripheral blood. CDR3 nucleotides: TGTGCCAGCAGTCTGGGCGATACGCAGTATTTT. This encodes CASSLGDTQYF.